This is a list of T cell receptor beta chains from one sample in a study of early T cells in non-severe SARS-CoV-2 infection. TCRdb reanalysed the 5' RACE reads using MiXCR and keeps one entry per CDR3 protein. The table has 70,000 to 85,000 distinct CDR3 sequences, roughly an eighth seen once. Sequencing was done on a sample of whole blood. The receptors come from an adult who was a healthcare worker with PCR-confirmed SARS-CoV-2 infection or an uninfected control (not recorded which). CDR3s include the opening cysteine and the closing phenylalanine or tryptophan. The order of the fields is clone size, V gene, D gene, J gene, CDR3 DNA, CDR3 protein. The D gene is left open where the match is weak. The size field is filled for only some rows; it gives once, few, many or a size class.

-	TRBV11-2	TRBD2	TRBJ2-1	TGTGCCAGCACCTACTTAGGGATCCTAGCGGGGGACAATGAGCAGTTCTTC	CASTYLGILAGDNEQFF
few	TRBV5-4	TRBD2	TRBJ2-3	TGTGCCAGCAGCTTGCGCAGCGGGAGGGGGCGAGATACGCAGTATTTT	CASSLRSGRGRDTQYF
-	TRBV28	-	TRBJ1-6	TGTGCCAGCATGGGGGACCTTAATTCACCCCTCCACTTT	CASMGDLNSPLHF
-	TRBV30	-	TRBJ1-5	TGTGCCTGGAGTGTAGGGACGGGGCATCAGCCCCAGCATTTT	CAWSVGTGHQPQHF
once	TRBV5-6	-	TRBJ1-5	TGTGCCAGCAGCGTATATACTAGCAATCAGCCCCAGCATTTT	CASSVYTSNQPQHF
many	TRBV12-3/TRBV12-4	TRBD1	TRBJ2-2	TGTGCCAGCAGCCGAAAAGTACAGGGGTCCGGGGAGCTGTTTTTT	CASSRKVQGSGELFF
few	TRBV28	-	TRBJ1-3	TGTGCCAGCAGTTTTGCAAGGGATAGAAACACCATATATTTT	CASSFARDRNTIYF
-	TRBV29-1	TRBD2	TRBJ2-3	TGCAGCGTTGCTCGGGAGGGCCAAGCAGATACGCAGTATTTT	CSVAREGQADTQYF
-	TRBV28	-	TRBJ2-7	TGTGCCAGCAGTCTTGGAGGTCTGATTTCCTACGAGCAGTACTTC	CASSLGGLISYEQYF
-	TRBV6-1	-	TRBJ2-1	TGTGCCAGCAGTTCCCAGGGTGGACTCCACAATGAGCAGTTCTTC	CASSSQGGLHNEQFF
few	TRBV7-2	-	TRBJ2-3	TGTGCCAGCAGCGGACATCGGCCTACAGATACGCAGTATTTT	CASSGHRPTDTQYF
-	TRBV19	-	TRBJ2-1	TGTGCCAGTAATCCCGGGACAACGCTCGCCAACAATGAGCAGTTCTTC	CASNPGTTLANNEQFF
-	TRBV21-1	-	TRBJ1-5	TGTGCCAGCAGCACCGAGGGGCAGCCCCAGCATTTT	CASSTEGQPQHF
few	TRBV29-1	-	TRBJ2-3	TGCAGCGTTGTTAAAGATACGCAGTATTTT	CSVVKDTQYF
-	TRBV3-1	-	TRBJ2-2	TGTGCCAGCAGCCCCGTGATGGCCGGGAACACCGGGGAGCTGTTTTTT	CASSPVMAGNTGELFF
-	TRBV28	-	TRBJ1-1	TGTGCCAGCAGTGTAGGACAGCTGGCTGAAGCTTTCTTT	CASSVGQLAEAFF
many	TRBV25-1	-	TRBJ1-5	TGTGCCAGCATTTATCCAGGGTGTTACGACCAGCCCCAGCATTTT	CASIYPGCYDQPQHF
-	TRBV6-5	-	TRBJ1-3	TGTGCCAGCAGTTACGGAGAATACGGAAACACCATATATTTT	CASSYGEYGNTIYF
many	TRBV5-5	TRBD1	TRBJ2-7	TGTGCCAGCAGCTTGGCCTCAACAGGGGCCCCCTACGAGCAGTACTTC	CASSLASTGAPYEQYF
-	TRBV11-2	-	TRBJ2-2	TGTGCCAGCATGGGACTCAGAGAGAACACCGGGGAGCTGTTTTTT	CASMGLRENTGELFF
few	TRBV28	TRBD1	TRBJ2-2	TGTGCCAGCAGTGGGGGACAGGGCTTTCCCGGGGAGCTGTTTTTT	CASSGGQGFPGELFF
many	TRBV14	-	TRBJ2-5	TGTGCCAGCAGCAAGCAGTTATCAGAGACCCAGTACTTC	CASSKQLSETQYF
few	TRBV27	-	TRBJ1-2	TGTGCCAGCAGTTCCTTCCCGGGAAGGGATATTTATGGCTACACCTTC	CASSSFPGRDIYGYTF
many	TRBV6-1	TRBD1	TRBJ1-5	TGTGCCAGCAGTGACGACAGGGGGGCATATGGCAATCAGCCCCAGCATTTT	CASSDDRGAYGNQPQHF
many	TRBV29-1	-	TRBJ2-7	TGCAGCTGCTCCGGACCCTACGAGCAGTACTTC	CSCSGPYEQYF
-	TRBV12-3/TRBV12-4	-	TRBJ2-1	TGTGCCAGCAGTTTTACCCTGGGCGGGGTAGAGCAGTTCTTC	CASSFTLGGVEQFF
many	TRBV29-1	-	TRBJ2-7	TGCAGCGTTGAAGACGCCCTAACCTACGAGCAGTACTTC	CSVEDALTYEQYF
-	TRBV6-5	-	TRBJ2-3	TGTGCCAGCAGTTACCCCGGGGGTACGCAGTATTTT	CASSYPGGTQYF
-	TRBV23-1	-	TRBJ1-5	TGCGCCAGCAGTCAAGCCCCCGCGGGGAACCAGCATTTT	CASSQAPAGNQHF
many	TRBV6-2/TRBV6-3	TRBD1	TRBJ2-7	TGTGCCAGCAGCCCTCCCGACAGGGCGGAGTACGAGCAGTACTTC	CASSPPDRAEYEQYF
few	TRBV5-1	TRBD1	TRBJ2-5	TGCGCCAGCAGCTCATGGACAGGGGTCCGTGGGACCCAGTACTTC	CASSSWTGVRGTQYF
-	TRBV12-3/TRBV12-4	-	TRBJ2-4	TGTGCCAGCAGTTCCGCGGCAGGGAGAAACAAAAACATTCAGTACTTC	CASSSAAGRNKNIQYF
many	TRBV7-2	-	TRBJ1-3	TGTGCCAGCAGCACATCCACGGGAGCAGGCTCTGGAAACACCATATATTTT	CASSTSTGAGSGNTIYF
many	TRBV18	-	TRBJ1-4	TGTGCCAGCTCACCACCGGGGAGCCTTAAGGAAAAACTGTTTTTT	CASSPPGSLKEKLFF
few	TRBV6-2/TRBV6-3	-	TRBJ1-2	TGTGCCAGCAGTTACTCCGATAACTATGGCTACACCTTC	CASSYSDNYGYTF
-	TRBV7-8	-	TRBJ1-6	TGTGCCAGCAGCCTCCGGCAGGGAGGGTCGAATTCACCCCTCCACTTT	CASSLRQGGSNSPLHF
many	TRBV11-2	-	TRBJ1-1	TGTGCCAGCAGCTTAGCGGTAACGTCAGCTGAAGCTTTCTTT	CASSLAVTSAEAFF
few	TRBV3-1	-	TRBJ2-2	TGTGCCAGCAGGCCGGGACCGCCGTCGACCGGGGAGCTGTTTTTT	CASRPGPPSTGELFF
few	TRBV12-3/TRBV12-4	-	TRBJ2-2	TGTGCCAGCAGTTTAGGACTTTTCAGTGGGATGCGGGAGCTGTTTTTT	CASSLGLFSGMRELFF
-	TRBV6-2/TRBV6-3	TRBD2	TRBJ2-7	TGTGCCAGCAGTCGGGTGGGAGGGGACTCCTACGAGCAGTACTTC	CASSRVGGDSYEQYF
few	TRBV25-1	-	TRBJ2-7	TGTGCCAGCAGTGAATCTGGGACATACTCCTACGAGCAGTACTTC	CASSESGTYSYEQYF
few	TRBV24-1	TRBD2	TRBJ2-1	TGTGCCACCAGTGATTCGCGGGGGGCCCACTACAATGAGCAGTTCTTC	CATSDSRGAHYNEQFF
-	TRBV7-7	TRBD1	TRBJ1-2	TGTGCTAGCAGCTTACACGGGACAGGGACCTTTCTCTTTGATGGCTACACCTTC	CASSLHGTGTFLFDGYTF
-	TRBV7-2	-	TRBJ2-1	TGTGCCAGCAGCTCGTTCGCTAGCAATGAGCAGTTCTTC	CASSSFASNEQFF
few	TRBV12-3/TRBV12-4	TRBD2	TRBJ2-2	TGTGCCAGCAGCCTAGCGGGAGGGCCGTCCGGGGAGCTGTTTTTT	CASSLAGGPSGELFF
few	TRBV20-1	TRBD2	TRBJ2-2	TGCAGTGCTAGCGCGGGAGGATCCACCGGGGAGCTGTTTTTT	CSASAGGSTGELFF
-	TRBV6-5	-	TRBJ2-7	TGTGCCAGCAGGAACGTCCTCGGCTACGAGCAGTACTTC	CASRNVLGYEQYF
-	TRBV7-9	TRBD2	TRBJ2-7	TGTGCCAGCAGCCCCCGGACTAGGGCCTACGAGCAGTACTTC	CASSPRTRAYEQYF